This T cell receptor beta chain was retrieved from a study of control samples from healthy donors and cancer patients. V shed 4 bases and J 12 bases; nucleotides not matched to a gene: 10. The CDR3 length is 15 residues. From germline, CDR1 is SNHLY and CDR2 FYNNEI. Measured with immunoSEQ multiplex PCR; TCRdb has only the in-frame clones, and not every one. The sample lists around 50,000 clones, nearly 96% seen once, with around 1.9% in the top ten. The V and J genes are TRBV2 and TRBJ2-1; TRBD2 agrees at 12 bases. The material sequenced was blood. This sequence was found in a woman aged 30 to 39 in good health. CDR3 residues: CASSAVPSGRVAQFF. The DNA of the CDR3 is TGTGCCAGCAGTGCTGTTCCTAGCGGGAGGGTCGCGCAGTTCTTC. The full variable domain, its missing parts supplied by reference TRBV2 and TRBJ2-1, is EPEVTQTPSHQVTQMGQEVILRCVPISNHLYFYWYRQILGQKVEFLVSFYNNEISEKSEIFDDQFSVERPDGSNFTLKIRSTKLEDSAMYFCASSAVPSGRVAQFFGPGTRLTVL.